The 15 T cell receptor beta chains reported below all come from one sample, sequenced in a study of cytotoxic CD8 clonotypes in ibrutinib-treated CLL. Assay: immunoSEQ multiplex PCR; the TCRdb copy retains only in-frame clones and omits some. Of about 63,000 clones detected, over 60% appear once; the ten largest clones hold around 45%. Material: PBMCs, obtained after 12 months of ibrutinib treatment. Source of these receptors: a human donor with chronic lymphocytic leukemia.

The chain links TRBV5-4 to TRBJ2-1; perhaps TRBD2 as D (6 bases). CDR1 SGHNT and CDR2 YYREEE come from the germline V gene (reference sequence). The CDR3 loop spans 15 amino acids. V was cut by 3 bases and J by 6 bases, with 16 bases left in between. The CDR3 region is CASSSREYPPNEQFF. DNA of the CDR3: TGTGCCAGCAGCTCACGGGAGTACCCCCCCAATGAGCAGTTCTTC.

V is TRBV9 and J is TRBJ2-3, with 8 bases that match TRBD1. CDR1 and CDR2 (germline): SGDLS, YYNGEE. The trim removed 4 bases at V and 2 bases at J, leaving 9 bases unmatched. CDR3 length: 16 residues. The CDR3 DNA reads TGTGCCAGCAGCCCTACAGGGGGTACGACCACAGATACGCAGTATTTT. It translates to CASSPTGGTTTDTQYF.

This clone has a single count. The genes are TRBV7-6 and TRBJ2-3; 13 positions agree with TRBD2. The CDR3 is 16 residues long. J gave up 4 bases and V 5 bases, and 6 bases lay outside the gene matches. Germline CDR1 SGHVS, CDR2 FNYEAQ. CDR3 loop: CASSPRLAGGSDTQYF. CDR3 coding DNA: TGTGCCAGCAGCCCAAGACTAGCGGGAGGATCAGATACGCAGTATTTT.

The V gene is TRBV28, the J gene TRBJ1-5, with TRBD1 matching 7 bases. The CDR3 is made up of 14 amino acids. CDR1 and CDR2 from the germline V gene are MDHEN and SYDVKM. V lost 4 bases, J lost 4 bases, and 4 bases stayed unmatched. CDR3 coding DNA: TGTGCCAGCAGTTCCCGGACAGGAAATCAGCCCCAGCATTTT. Translating gives CASSSRTGNQPQHF.

This clone was found once. The rearrangement links TRBV9 to TRBJ2-3; D is undetermined. The germline CDR1 and CDR2 sequences are SGDLS and YYNGEE. V shed 0 bases and J shed 0 bases, with 5 bases lying between them. The CDR3 has 14 residues. The CDR3, as DNA: TGTGCCAGCAGCGTAGACACCAGCACAGATACGCAGTATTTT. Its translation is CASSVDTSTDTQYF.

CDR3 region: CASRPSGIAYEQYF. The CDR3 nucleotides read TGTGCCAGCAGACCCTCCGGGATAGCCTACGAGCAGTACTTC. The rearrangement links TRBV28 to TRBJ2-7; maybe TRBD2 (5 bases). The length of the CDR3 is 14 residues. V lost 6 bases, J lost 2 bases, and 14 bases lay in between. The germline V gene encodes CDR1 MDHEN and CDR2 SYDVKM. The full variable domain, with the rest looked up from reference TRBV28 and TRBJ2-7, is DVKVTQSSRYLVKRTGEKVFLECVQDMDHENMFWYRQDPGLGLRLIYFSYDVKMKEKGDIPEGYSVSREKKERFSLILESASTNQTSMYLCASRPSGIAYEQYFGPGTRLTVT.

This clone was recorded a few times. The V gene is TRBV7-2, the J gene TRBJ1-5; D gene uncertain. With 4 bases removed from V and 3 bases from J, the gap between germline ends came to 7 bases. This CDR3 has 13 amino acids. Germline CDR1 is SGHTA and CDR2 is FQGNSA. The CDR3 DNA reads TGTGCCAGCAGCTCGCAGTACAATCAGCCCCAGCATTTT. Encoded protein: CASSSQYNQPQHF.

This chain uses TRBV9 with TRBJ1-3; D gene uncertain. Germline assignment: CDR1 SGDLS and CDR2 YYNGEE. The V end was cut by 0 bases, the J end by 0 bases, with 4 bases between. CDR3 size: 14 residues. As DNA, the CDR3 is TGTGCCAGCAGCGTAGCTAGCTCTGGAAACACCATATATTTT. The encoded protein is CASSVASSGNTIYF.

This clone was recorded a few times. The rearrangement uses TRBV5-1 and TRBJ2-5; D is unresolved. Trimming pared 4 bases from V and 1 base from J, leaving 17 bases between. The CDR3 spans 16 residues. Per germline, CDR1 SGHRS and CDR2 YFSETQ. The CDR3 sequence: CASSLDVSDFQETQYF. The CDR3, as DNA: TGCGCCAGCAGCCTGGATGTCAGTGACTTCCAAGAGACCCAGTACTTC.

This chain links TRBV19 with TRBJ2-1; no firm D call. V dropped 4 bases and J dropped 4 bases, with 14 bases sitting between them. The CDR3 is 15 amino acids. Germline V gene sequence: CDR1 LNHDA, CDR2 SQIVND (reference sequence). The CDR3 DNA sequence: TGTGCCAGTAGTACAAGGACCCGACCATACAATGAGCAGTTCTTC. It specifies CASSTRTRPYNEQFF.

This chain links TRBV10-3 with TRBJ1-1; 8 bases are shared with TRBD1. This CDR3 is 14 amino acids long. The germline V gene encodes CDR1 ENHRY and CDR2 SYGVKD. The J segment lost 8 bases and the V segment lost 6 bases, leaving 11 bases of the junction unmatched. CDR3 sequence reads: CAIRDGQGLVEAFF. The CDR3 bases are TGTGCCATCAGGGATGGACAGGGTTTGGTGGAAGCTTTCTTT.

V and J are TRBV9 and TRBJ2-3; 14 positions agree with TRBD2. The CDR3 is made up of 17 amino acids. The junction had 4 bases not matched to a gene; V was cut back by 0 bases and J by 4 bases. Germline loops: CDR1 SGDLS, CDR2 YYNGEE. CDR3 sequence: CASSVDAGLAGADTQYF. CDR3 DNA: TGTGCCAGCAGCGTAGACGCGGGACTAGCGGGAGCAGATACGCAGTATTTT. Variable domain in full (rest from reference TRBV9 and TRBJ2-3): DSGVTQTPKHLITATGQRVTLRCSPRSGDLSVYWYQQSLDQGLQFLIQYYNGEERAKGNILERFSAQQFPDLHSELNLSSLELGDSALYFCASSVDAGLAGADTQYFGPGTRLTVL.

The rearrangement joins TRBV5-4 to TRBJ1-2; maybe TRBD1 (6 bases). Germline V gives CDR1 SGHNT, CDR2 YYREEE (reference sequence). V was trimmed by 10 bases and J by 4 bases, leaving 29 bases between them. CDR3 size: 17 residues. CDR3 DNA sequence: TGTGCCGTCCAACCGGGGGGAACAGGGCCTAGTCCCTATGGCTACACCTTC. Translating gives CAVQPGGTGPSPYGYTF. Together with reference TRBV5-4 and TRBJ1-2, the CDR3 gives the full variable domain: ETGVTQSPTHLIKTRGQQVTLRCSSQSGHNTVSWYQQALGQGPQFIFQYYREEENGRGNFPPRFSGLQFPNYSSELNVNALELDDSALYLCAVQPGGTGPSPYGYTFGSGTRLTVV.

The chain has TRBV6-1 and TRBJ2-7; the D is unclear. V lost 4 bases to trimming and J lost 4 bases, with 11 bases between them. CDR3 length: 13 residues. Germline CDR1 MNHNS, CDR2 SASEGT. CDR3 nucleotide sequence: TGTGCCAGCAGTGTAACAACGCATTACGAGCAGTACTTC. Amino acids: CASSVTTHYEQYF.

The chain recombines TRBV5-4 with TRBJ2-3; no reliable D call. This CDR3 comprises 14 residues. Between the trimmed V and J ends, which lost 1 base and 2 bases, there was a span of 8 bases. Germline values: CDR1 SGHNT, CDR2 YYREEE (reference sequence). In DNA, the CDR3 is TGTGCCAGCAGCTTGTCAATCGTCACAGATACGCAGTATTTT. This gives the protein CASSLSIVTDTQYF.